These T cell receptor beta chains were read from a single sample in a study of T cells expressing NK-cell markers. TCRdb re-analyzed the 5' RACE reads; it lists each CDR3 protein once, without DNA. Its table lists 200,000 to 300,000 distinct CDR3 sequences. The sequencing input was blood T cells: a sorted CD56 or NKG2C T cell subset, CD4+ or CD8+ T cells, or bulk PBMC T cells (not recorded which). The receptor source for this set is a woman between 18 and 70 years old in good health. The CDR3 runs from the conserved cysteine through the conserved F or W. Fields, in order: J gene, V gene, CDR3 protein.

TRBJ2-1 | TRBV7-2 | CASSLVSVVDEQFF
TRBJ2-5 | TRBV5-1 | CASSSRQAQETQYF
TRBJ2-4 | TRBV20-1 | CSARIELAGAKNIQHF
TRBJ2-1 | TRBV20-1 | CSARTLSSYNEQFF
TRBJ2-7 | TRBV10-3 | CAISNRDRSSYEQYF
TRBJ1-3 | TRBV5-6 | CASSLDRSGNTIYF
TRBJ1-2 | TRBV12-3/TRBV12-4 | CASSLGQASYGYTF
TRBJ1-2 | TRBV20-1 | CSAIVGANYGYTF
TRBJ2-4 | TRBV28 | CASSTAAEATKNIQYF
TRBJ1-1 | TRBV3-1 | CASSQLTGGTEAFF
TRBJ2-1 | TRBV7-3 | CASSFAGVRNEQFF
TRBJ2-1 | TRBV7-2 | CASSPLGGGHNEQFF
TRBJ2-2 | TRBV20-1 | CSAVTGTGVSGELFF
TRBJ2-7 | TRBV19 | CASSNRIYEQYF
TRBJ1-4 | TRBV6-5 | CATGKRKEKLFF
TRBJ1-1 | TRBV11-2 | CASSLSGDKNTEAFF
TRBJ1-1 | TRBV12-3/TRBV12-4 | CASSLGSGRNTEAFF
TRBJ2-5 | TRBV10-3 | CATGWTAETQYF
TRBJ1-2 | TRBV7-9 | CASSPLTGWDGYTF
TRBJ1-3 | TRBV4-3 | CASSQDIGQGNTIYF
TRBJ2-7 | TRBV6-5 | CASSYRGQGYEQYF
TRBJ2-3 | TRBV7-9 | CASIPPRTSTDTQYF
TRBJ1-1 | TRBV28 | CASSLDRDRARAFF
TRBJ1-2 | TRBV20-1 | CSVQGVSSSNYGYTF
TRBJ2-2 | TRBV5-1 | CASSLETAVNTGELFF
TRBJ2-3 | TRBV20-1 | CSAGIAGGTDTQYF
TRBJ1-1 | TRBV6-5 | CASSYRTGARNTEAFF